The clone carrying this TCR beta chain appeared a few times. In the original analysis: How many nucleated cells were present was estimated from reference gene primer amplification. Clones were sequenced by immunoSEQ multiplex PCR, and TCRdb holds only the in-frame ones, with some missing. That table gives V, J and clone size, and the DNA gave D and trimming. The sample holds about 220,000 clones, less than 85% seen once. The data were taken from a study of blood T cell repertoires in COVID-19. What was sequenced was peripheral blood. This receptor was obtained from a woman between 65 and 79 years old with acute or convalescent COVID-19.

As DNA, the CDR3 is TGTGCCAGCAGCTTTGACAGGGGAGGGATAGCTTTCTTT. Its translation: CASSFDRGGIAFF. The chain employs TRBV5-4 and TRBJ1-1, with 8 bases fitting TRBD1. The V gene's germline CDR1 is SGHNT and CDR2 YYREEE (reference sequence). This CDR3 is built from 13 residues. The junction had 7 bases not matched to a gene; V was cut back by 2 bases and J by 10 bases.